This is a list of T cell receptor beta chains from one sample in a study of blood T cells in healthy people across ages. TCRdb reprocessed the 5' RACE reads with MiXCR, giving one entry per CDR3 protein. The sample shows around 280,000 distinct CDR3 sequences, roughly 26% of them seen only once. Sequenced: blood. These receptors were collected from a woman between 65 and 79 years old in good health. The CDR3 runs from the conserved cysteine through the conserved F or W. Each record gives: V gene, J gene, D gene, clone size, CDR3 protein, CDR3 DNA. The D gene is left open where the match is weak. Size values are once, few and many counts, or a class for expanded clones, and some rows have none.

TRBV29-1	TRBJ2-5	TRBD2	few	CSVEDRRRGETQYF	TGCAGCGTTGAAGATCGTCGGCGGGGGGAGACCCAGTACTTC
TRBV20-1	TRBJ2-7	TRBD2	-	CSAGGGSGIKGYEQYF	TGCAGTGCTGGCGGGGGTAGCGGGATTAAGGGGTACGAGCAGTACTTC
TRBV28	TRBJ2-7	TRBD1	-	CASSLYRQGARYEQYF	TGTGCCAGCAGTTTATACCGACAGGGGGCTCGCTACGAGCAGTACTTC
TRBV24-1	TRBJ2-1	-	-	CATSDFYGDNEQFF	TGTGCCACCAGTGATTTCTACGGAGACAATGAGCAGTTCTTC
TRBV5-1	TRBJ1-4	-	-	CASSLVAGGEKLFF	TGCGCCAGCAGCTTGGTCGCGGGGGGAGAAAAACTGTTTTTT
TRBV29-1	TRBJ1-1	-	many	CSVDWGSGDTEAFF	TGCAGCGTTGATTGGGGGTCTGGGGACACTGAAGCTTTCTTT
TRBV7-9	TRBJ2-5	-	many	CASDPGVGQETQYF	TGTGCCAGCGATCCGGGAGTAGGACAAGAGACCCAGTACTTC
TRBV3-1	TRBJ1-2	-	-	CASSQGQQTNYGYTF	TGTGCCAGCAGCCAAGGGCAGCAAACTAACTATGGCTACACCTTC
TRBV6-2/TRBV6-3	TRBJ2-5	-	many	CASSLRVEATLKKTQYF	TGTGCCAGCAGCCTACGTGTAGAAGCTACACTAAAAAAGACCCAGTACTTC
TRBV7-8	TRBJ2-3	-	-	CASSLGWGTGTDTQYF	TGTGCCAGCAGCTTAGGGTGGGGGACCGGTACAGATACGCAGTATTTT
TRBV3-1	TRBJ2-3	TRBD1	-	CASSGTPGQGRQTQYF	TGTGCCAGCAGTGGTACACCGGGACAGGGAAGACAAACGCAGTATTTT
TRBV3-1	TRBJ2-1	TRBD2	-	CASSTSGRPYNEQFF	TGTGCCAGCAGCACTAGCGGGAGGCCCTACAATGAGCAGTTCTTC
TRBV5-1	TRBJ2-5	TRBD1	many	CASSWGQGETQYF	TGCGCCAGCAGCTGGGGACAGGGTGAGACCCAGTACTTC
TRBV20-1	TRBJ2-3	TRBD2	once	CSATSLAGVADTQYF	TGCAGTGCTACCTCCCTAGCGGGCGTAGCAGATACGCAGTATTTT
TRBV2	TRBJ1-1	-	-	CASSDGTRNTEAFF	TGTGCCAGCAGTGACGGGACCCGGAACACTGAAGCTTTCTTT
TRBV6-5	TRBJ2-1	-	once	CASSYSRSHEQFF	TGTGCCAGCAGTTACTCCCGCTCCCATGAGCAGTTCTTC
TRBV20-1	TRBJ1-4	TRBD1	few	CGARGTPGQGGPSNEKLFF	TGCGGTGCTAGAGGTACCCCGGGACAGGGGGGCCCTTCTAATGAAAAACTGTTTTTT
TRBV29-1	TRBJ2-1	TRBD2	once	CSVGRTSGFNEQFF	TGCAGCGTCGGTCGGACTAGCGGCTTCAATGAGCAGTTCTTC
TRBV4-3	TRBJ2-3	-	few	CASSQDMGISTDTQYF	TGCGCCAGCAGCCAAGATATGGGAATTAGCACAGATACGCAGTATTTT
TRBV7-2	TRBJ2-1	-	-	CASSPGPLNEQFF	TGTGCCAGCAGCCCCGGACCTCTCAATGAGCAGTTCTTC
TRBV4-3	TRBJ2-1	-	-	CASSQDITAATYNEQFF	TGCGCCAGCAGCCAGGATATAACAGCGGCCACCTACAATGAGCAGTTCTTC
TRBV6-5	TRBJ1-1	-	few	CASSYSEGKGTEAFF	TGTGCCAGCAGTTACTCGGAGGGGAAAGGCACTGAAGCTTTCTTT
TRBV27	TRBJ2-3	-	-	CASNERGTDTQYF	TGTGCCAGCAATGAGCGGGGCACAGATACGCAGTATTTT
TRBV28	TRBJ2-4	TRBD2	-	CASSLSLAGGAKNIQYF	TGTGCCAGCAGTTTATCCCTAGCGGGAGGGGCCAAAAACATTCAGTACTTC
TRBV28	TRBJ2-2	-	-	CASSLVGSTGELFF	TGTGCCAGCAGTTTGGTGGGGTCGACCGGGGAGCTGTTTTTT
TRBV2	TRBJ1-2	TRBD1	-	CASSSGQANGYTF	TGTGCCAGCAGCTCGGGACAGGCCAATGGCTACACCTTC
TRBV2	TRBJ2-5	-	few	CASNPVRETQYF	TGTGCCAGCAATCCAGTTCGGGAGACCCAGTACTTC
TRBV6-5	TRBJ1-1	-	few	CASSYGSMATEAFF	TGTGCCAGCAGTTACGGGAGCATGGCCACTGAAGCTTTCTTT
TRBV29-1	TRBJ2-1	-	-	CSVASSAEQFF	TGCAGCGTTGCTAGTTCGGCTGAGCAGTTCTTC
TRBV7-8	TRBJ2-7	TRBD2	few	CASRWTSGTTYEQYF	TGTGCCAGCAGGTGGACTAGCGGGACAACCTACGAGCAGTACTTC
TRBV20-1	TRBJ2-3	-	-	CSAPTGSGTDTQYF	TGCAGTGCTCCTACAGGGAGCGGCACAGATACGCAGTATTTT
TRBV28	TRBJ2-1	-	few	CASKTGRVGNEQFF	TGTGCCAGCAAGACAGGGAGGGTGGGAAATGAGCAGTTCTTC
TRBV11-2	TRBJ2-1	TRBD2	few	CASRRVAGGLNEQFF	TGTGCCAGCAGGAGAGTAGCGGGAGGGCTCAATGAGCAGTTCTTC
TRBV6-2/TRBV6-3	TRBJ1-1	-	-	CASSKGPPRMNTEAFF	TGTGCCAGCAGTAAGGGGCCGCCCCGGATGAACACTGAAGCTTTCTTT
TRBV5-4	TRBJ2-4	TRBD2	-	CASSLVASGRANIQYF	TGTGCCAGCAGCTTGGTGGCTAGCGGGAGGGCAAACATTCAGTACTTC
TRBV2	TRBJ2-1	-	-	CASSEFSWEMNNEQFF	TGTGCCAGCAGTGAGTTCTCGTGGGAGATGAACAATGAGCAGTTCTTC
TRBV7-2	TRBJ2-3	TRBD2	-	CASSSLAGRHTDTQYF	TGTGCCAGCAGCTCTCTAGCGGGACGCCACACAGATACGCAGTATTTT
TRBV5-1	TRBJ1-1	-	-	CASKFGQVNTEAFF	TGCGCCAGCAAGTTTGGGCAGGTCAACACTGAAGCTTTCTTT
TRBV18	TRBJ2-7	-	few	CASSPQGGYEQYF	TGTGCCAGCTCACCACAGGGGGGCTACGAGCAGTACTTC
TRBV20-1	TRBJ2-1	TRBD2	-	CSPTSGIRYEQFF	TGCAGCCCGACTAGCGGGATTAGGTATGAGCAGTTCTTC
TRBV20-1	TRBJ2-7	-	-	CSASGTTLSYEQYF	TGCAGTGCTAGTGGGACAACCCTATCCTACGAGCAGTACTTC
TRBV2	TRBJ2-5	-	-	CASSDAEYQEAQYF	TGTGCCAGCAGTGACGCGGAGTACCAAGAGGCCCAGTACTTC
TRBV4-3	TRBJ2-6	TRBD1	few	CASSQGQGTGANVLTF	TGCGCCAGCAGCCAAGGACAGGGGACTGGGGCCAACGTCCTGACTTTC
TRBV2	TRBJ2-1	TRBD2	few	CASIKLAGVNNEQFF	TGTGCCAGCATTAAATTGGCGGGAGTCAACAATGAGCAGTTCTTC
TRBV4-1	TRBJ1-5	TRBD1	few	CASSQERGLPQPQHF	TGCGCCAGCAGCCAAGAGAGGGGGCTCCCTCAGCCCCAGCATTTT
TRBV25-1	TRBJ2-5	-	-	CASALTGRGETQYF	TGTGCCAGTGCCTTGACGGGGAGAGGAGAGACCCAGTACTTC
TRBV28	TRBJ2-1	TRBD1	-	CASSLRGGAEQFF	TGTGCCAGCAGTCTCCGAGGGGGCGCAGAGCAGTTCTTC
TRBV3-1	TRBJ2-5	TRBD2	-	CASSWGLAGGPGKETQYF	TGTGCCAGCAGCTGGGGACTAGCGGGAGGACCCGGAAAAGAGACCCAGTACTTC
TRBV24-1	TRBJ2-1	-	-	CATESSYNEQFF	TGTGCCACCGAGAGCTCCTACAATGAGCAGTTCTTC
TRBV7-2	TRBJ2-5	TRBD1	once	CASSRTGVREETQYF	TGTGCCAGCAGCCGTACAGGGGTCCGAGAGGAGACCCAGTACTTC
TRBV29-1	TRBJ2-5	-	-	CSVEGDQTQYF	TGCAGCGTTGAAGGTGATCAGACCCAGTACTTC